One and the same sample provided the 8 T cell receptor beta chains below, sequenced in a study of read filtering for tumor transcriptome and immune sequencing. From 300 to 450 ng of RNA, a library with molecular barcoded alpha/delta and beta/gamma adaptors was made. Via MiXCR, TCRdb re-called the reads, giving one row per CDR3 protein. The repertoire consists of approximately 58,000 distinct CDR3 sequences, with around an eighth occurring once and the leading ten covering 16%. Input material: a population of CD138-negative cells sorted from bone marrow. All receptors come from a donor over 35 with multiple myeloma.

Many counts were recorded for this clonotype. Here the CDR3 reads CASSDRDSLTDTQYF. The CDR3 nucleotides read TGCGCCAGCAGTGACCGGGACAGCTTAACAGATACGCAGTATTTT. The chain joins TRBV10-1 to TRBJ2-3; 7 positions agree with TRBD1. The ends lost 3 bases at V and 3 bases at J; junction bases unmatched: 6. The CDR3 spans 15 residues. The germline CDR1 and CDR2 sequences are WNHNN and SYGVQD (reference sequence).

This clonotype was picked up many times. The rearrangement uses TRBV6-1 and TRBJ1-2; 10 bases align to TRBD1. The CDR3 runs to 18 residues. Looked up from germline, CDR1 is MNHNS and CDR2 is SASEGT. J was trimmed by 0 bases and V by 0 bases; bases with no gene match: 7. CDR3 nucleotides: TGTGCCAGCAGTGAAGCCCGGGACAGGGGCCTTTCTAACTATGGCTACACCTTC. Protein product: CASSEARDRGLSNYGYTF.

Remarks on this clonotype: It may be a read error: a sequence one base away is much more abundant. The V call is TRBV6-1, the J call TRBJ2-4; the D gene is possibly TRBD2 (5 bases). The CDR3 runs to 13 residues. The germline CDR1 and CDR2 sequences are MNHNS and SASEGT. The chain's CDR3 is CAGSEDRRGIQYF. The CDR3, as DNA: TGTGCCGGCAGTGAAGATAGACGGGGCATTCAGTACTTC.

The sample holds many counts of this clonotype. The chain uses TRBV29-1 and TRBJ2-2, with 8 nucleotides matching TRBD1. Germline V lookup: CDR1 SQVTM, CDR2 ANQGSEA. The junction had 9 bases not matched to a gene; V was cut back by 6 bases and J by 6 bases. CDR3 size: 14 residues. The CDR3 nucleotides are TGCAGCGTGCGGACAGGGACCACCGCCGGGGAGCTGTTTTTT. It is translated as CSVRTGTTAGELFF.

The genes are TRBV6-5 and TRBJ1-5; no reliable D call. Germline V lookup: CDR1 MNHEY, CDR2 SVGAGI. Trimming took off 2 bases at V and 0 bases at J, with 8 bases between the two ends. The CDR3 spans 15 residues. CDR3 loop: CASSYNPYSNQPQHF. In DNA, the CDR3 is TGTGCCAGCAGTTACAATCCTTATAGCAATCAGCCCCAGCATTTT.

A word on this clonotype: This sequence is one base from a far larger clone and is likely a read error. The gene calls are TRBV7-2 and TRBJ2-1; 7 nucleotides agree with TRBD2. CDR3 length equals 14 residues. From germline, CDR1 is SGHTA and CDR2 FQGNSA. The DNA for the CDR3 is TGTGCCAGCAGGAAGACTAGCTCCTGCAATGAGCAGTTCTTC. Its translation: CASRKTSSCNEQFF.

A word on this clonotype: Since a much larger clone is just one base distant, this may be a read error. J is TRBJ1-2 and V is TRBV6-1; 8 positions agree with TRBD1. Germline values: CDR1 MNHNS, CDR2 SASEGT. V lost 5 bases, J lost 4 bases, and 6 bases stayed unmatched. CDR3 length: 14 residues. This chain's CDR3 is CASSRYGQGYGYTF. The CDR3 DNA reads TGTGCCAGCAGTAGATACGGACAGGGCTATGGCTACACCTTC.

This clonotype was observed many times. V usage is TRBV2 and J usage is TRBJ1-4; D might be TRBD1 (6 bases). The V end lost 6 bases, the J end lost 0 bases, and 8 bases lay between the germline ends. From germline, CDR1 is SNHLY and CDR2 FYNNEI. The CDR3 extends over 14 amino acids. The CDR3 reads CASRGQTTNEKLFF. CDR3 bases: TGTGCCAGCAGAGGACAGACAACTAATGAAAAACTGTTTTTT.